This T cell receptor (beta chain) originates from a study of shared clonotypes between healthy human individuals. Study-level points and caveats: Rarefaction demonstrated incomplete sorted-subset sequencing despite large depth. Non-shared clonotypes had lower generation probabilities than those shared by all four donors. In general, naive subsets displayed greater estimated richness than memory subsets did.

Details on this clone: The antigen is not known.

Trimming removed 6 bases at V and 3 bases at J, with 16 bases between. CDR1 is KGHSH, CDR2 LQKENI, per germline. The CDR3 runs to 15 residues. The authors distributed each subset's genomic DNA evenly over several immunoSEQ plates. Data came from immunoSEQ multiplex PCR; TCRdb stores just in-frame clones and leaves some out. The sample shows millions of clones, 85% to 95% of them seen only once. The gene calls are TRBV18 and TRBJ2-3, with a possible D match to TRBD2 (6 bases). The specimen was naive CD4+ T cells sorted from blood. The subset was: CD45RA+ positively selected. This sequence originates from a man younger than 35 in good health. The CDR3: CASSSGVVWTDTQYF. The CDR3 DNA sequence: TGTGCCAGCTCCTCGGGGGTCGTATGGACAGATACGCAGTATTTT.